The entry below gives a single T cell receptor beta chain sequence along with its context. The data belong to a study of blood T cell repertoires in COVID-19. Per the authors' pipeline: Reference gene primer amplification in the assay estimated nucleated cell counts. Measured with immunoSEQ multiplex PCR; TCRdb has only the in-frame clones, and not every one. D and trimming come from the DNA, and the V and J calls and clone size come from that table. In the table there are tens of thousands of clones, more than 85% of which are singletons. The germline CDR1 and CDR2 sequences are MNHEY and SVGAGI. This CDR3 has 14 amino acids. V lost 2 bases to trimming and J lost 1 base, with 6 bases between them.

The specimen sequenced was peripheral blood. This TCR was recovered from a man aged 55 to 69 with active or convalescent COVID-19. V is TRBV6-5 and J is TRBJ1-5, with D perhaps matching TRBD1 (6 bases). The CDR3 sequence: CASSYGGSNQPQHF. CDR3 DNA sequence: TGTGCCAGCAGTTACGGGGGCAGCAATCAGCCCCAGCATTTT.